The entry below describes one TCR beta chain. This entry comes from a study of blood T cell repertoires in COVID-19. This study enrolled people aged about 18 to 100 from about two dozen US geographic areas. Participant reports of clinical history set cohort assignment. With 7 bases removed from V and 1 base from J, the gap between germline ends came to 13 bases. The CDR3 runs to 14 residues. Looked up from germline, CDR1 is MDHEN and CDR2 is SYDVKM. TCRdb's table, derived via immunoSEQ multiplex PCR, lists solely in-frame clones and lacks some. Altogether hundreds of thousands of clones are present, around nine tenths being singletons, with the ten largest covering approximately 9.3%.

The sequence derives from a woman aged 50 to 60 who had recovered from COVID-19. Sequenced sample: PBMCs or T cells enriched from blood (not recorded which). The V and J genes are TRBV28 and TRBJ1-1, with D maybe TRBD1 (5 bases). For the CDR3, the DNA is TGTGCCAGCAATTCGGCAGGGAAGAACACTGAAGCTTTCTTT. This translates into CASNSAGKNTEAFF.